Listed here are 30 T cell receptor beta chains from one sample, sequenced in a study of shared clonotypes between healthy human individuals. Data came from immunoSEQ multiplex PCR; TCRdb stores just in-frame clones and leaves some out. The sample has over 850,000 clones; approximately 78% are singletons. Sequencing was carried out using memory CD4+ T cells from PBMCs. Stated subset: CD45RA-negative fraction. Receptor source: a man younger than 30 in good health. Some clones in this sample may be carry-over from other donors' samples.

The V call is TRBV6-1, the J call TRBJ2-3; D not resolved. Trimming shortened V by 0 bases and J by 5 bases, and 6 bases separated the two germline ends. This CDR3 is 13 amino acids long. Germline V lookup: CDR1 MNHNS, CDR2 SASEGT. The CDR3 region has the DNA TGTGCCAGCAGTGAAGCGGTGGGAGATACGCAGTATTTT. It yields the protein CASSEAVGDTQYF.

The genes are TRBV7-9 and TRBJ2-7, with D possibly called TRBD1 or TRBD2 (5 bases each). The CDR3 spans 16 residues. With 5 bases removed from V and 3 bases from J, the gap between germline ends came to 20 bases. Germline CDR1 reads SEHNR; CDR2 reads FQNEAQ (reference sequence). CDR3: CASSRRGRGAHYEQYF. The CDR3 nucleotides read TGTGCCAGCAGCCGCCGGGGACGGGGCGCCCACTACGAGCAGTACTTC.

V and J are TRBV2 and TRBJ2-3; TRBD1 matches 11 bases. There are 14 residues in the CDR3. The V gene's germline CDR1 is SNHLY and CDR2 FYNNEI. Losses at the gene ends were 8 bases for V and 6 bases for J; bases not matched to a gene: 7. CDR3 in amino acids: CASGADRGPDTQYF. The CDR3 DNA follows: TGTGCCAGCGGTGCGGACAGGGGGCCTGATACGCAGTATTTT.

This clone was counted a few times. The rearrangement uses TRBV19 and TRBJ2-1, with D perhaps assigned TRBD1 or TRBD2 (5 bases each). Germline CDR1 LNHDA, CDR2 SQIVND (reference sequence). Deletions cut 2 bases from V and 4 bases from J, with 15 bases between. The CDR3 spans 16 residues. The DNA of the CDR3 is TGTGCCAGTAGTATATCAGCGGACAAAATTTACAATGAGCAGTTCTTC. Amino acid sequence: CASSISADKIYNEQFF.

The chain combines TRBV13 with TRBJ2-1; D gene unclear. V was clipped by 0 bases and J by 2 bases, with 8 bases between them. Germline V lookup: CDR1 PRHDT, CDR2 FYEKMQ (reference sequence). The CDR3 totals 15 residues. The CDR3 loop is CASSLGATPYNEQFF. In DNA form, the CDR3 reads TGTGCCAGCAGCTTAGGGGCGACTCCCTACAATGAGCAGTTCTTC.

The V call is TRBV28, the J call TRBJ2-3, with TRBD1 matching 11 bases. The CDR3 sequence is 16 residues long. The germline gives CDR1 MDHEN, CDR2 SYDVKM. V shed 4 bases and J 5 bases; nucleotides not matched to a gene: 8. The CDR3 DNA reads as TGTGCCAGCAGTTCAAGGACAGGGGGCTCGGTAGATACGCAGTATTTT. Translating it yields CASSSRTGGSVDTQYF.

This clone was seen only once. The junction does not match germline at one end; this may be a read error. This chain connects TRBV7-9 to TRBJ1-6, with D uncertain. The CDR3 covers 13 residues. Per the germline V gene, CDR1 is SEHNR and CDR2 is FQNEAQ (reference sequence). CDR3 region: CATSRSYNSPLHF. CDR3 nucleotides: TGTGCCACCAGCCGTAGTTATAATTCACCCCTCCACTTT.

This clone was found once. The V call is TRBV7-2, the J call TRBJ2-1; 8 bases map to TRBD2. Per the germline V gene, CDR1 is SGHTA and CDR2 is FQGNSA. V shed 5 bases and J 6 bases; nucleotides not matched to a gene: 6. This CDR3 contains 14 residues. Here the CDR3 reads CASSVPGTSNEQFF. The CDR3, as DNA: TGTGCCAGCAGCGTCCCCGGGACTAGCAATGAGCAGTTCTTC.

This chain uses TRBV25-1 with TRBJ2-5; 9 bases fit TRBD2. CDR1 and CDR2 (germline): MGHDK, SYGVNS. J lost 5 bases, V lost 5 bases, and 9 bases had no gene match. The CDR3 loop spans 15 amino acids. CDR3 loop: CASSWDSGRWETQYF. CDR3 in DNA: TGTGCCAGCAGTTGGGATAGCGGGAGATGGGAGACCCAGTACTTC.

The chain combines TRBV11-2 with TRBJ2-3; maybe TRBD2 (6 bases). V dropped 5 bases and J dropped 4 bases, with 16 bases sitting between them. The CDR3 sequence is 15 residues long. CDR1 and CDR2 (germline): SGHAT, FQNNGV. Here the CDR3 reads CASSGSLARADTQYF. CDR3 nucleotides: TGTGCCAGCAGCGGTAGCCTAGCGAGGGCAGATACGCAGTATTTT.

Remarks on this clone: Other DNA sequences in this specimen translate into the identical CDR3. The rearrangement uses TRBV28 and TRBJ2-3; D not resolved. V was trimmed by 3 bases and J by 2 bases, leaving 6 bases between them. The germline CDR1 and CDR2 sequences are MDHEN and SYDVKM. The CDR3 runs 13 residues. The CDR3 nucleotides are TGTGCCAGCAGTTTGGGATACACAGATACGCAGTATTTT. Its translation: CASSLGYTDTQYF.

The chain has TRBV6-1 and TRBJ2-7; 8 nucleotides line up with TRBD1. V lost 8 bases and J lost 4; bases outside the gene matches: 4. This CDR3 has 12 amino acids. Per germline, CDR1 MNHNS and CDR2 SASEGT. The CDR3 nucleotides read TGTGCCAGCGGACAGGGAAGATACGAGCAGTACTTC. Its protein is CASGQGRYEQYF.

The genes are TRBV6-6 and TRBJ2-6, with 9 bases lining up with TRBD2. There are 16 residues in the CDR3. Germline V lookup: CDR1 MNHNY, CDR2 SVGAGI (reference sequence). V lost 8 bases to trimming and J lost 0 bases; unmatched junction nucleotides: 5. CDR3 DNA sequence: TGTGCCAGCGGGCCAGCGGGGGGCTCTGGGGCCAACGTCCTGACTTTC. As protein: CASGPAGGSGANVLTF.

The genes are TRBV7-2 and TRBJ1-1, with 9 bases identical to TRBD1. The trim removed 5 bases at V and 1 base at J, leaving 5 bases unmatched. Germline loops: CDR1 SGHTA, CDR2 FQGNSA. The CDR3 contains 15 residues. CDR3 sequence reads: CASSHTGGSNTEAFF. The DNA of the CDR3 is TGTGCCAGCAGCCATACAGGGGGCTCGAACACTGAAGCTTTCTTT. The whole variable domain, filled in from reference TRBV7-2 and TRBJ1-1, reads GAGVSQSPSNKVTEKGKDVELRCDPISGHTALYWYRQSLGQGLEFLIYFQGNSAPDKSGLPSDRFSAERTGGSVSTLTIQRTQQEDSAVYLCASSHTGGSNTEAFFGQGTRLTVV.

This clone has ten or more counts. Other nucleotide sequences from this sample produce the same CDR3. The genes are TRBV18 and TRBJ2-7; D unresolved. V was clipped by 3 bases and J by 0 bases, with 3 bases between them. The CDR3 has 12 amino acids. Per germline, CDR1 KGHSH and CDR2 LQKENI. Here the CDR3 reads CASSPSSYEQYF. In DNA, the CDR3 is TGTGCCAGCTCACCGAGCTCCTACGAGCAGTACTTC. Using reference TRBV18 and TRBJ2-7 for the parts outside the CDR3, the full variable domain is NAGVMQNPRHLVRRRGQEARLRCSPMKGHSHVYWYRQLPEEGLKFMVYLQKENIIDESGMPKERFSAEFPKEGPSILRIQQVVRGDSAAYFCASSPSSYEQYFGPGTRLTVT.

The V gene is TRBV5-3, the J gene TRBJ1-5, with 7 bases matching TRBD1. TRBV5-3 is given ORF status, its function remaining uncertain. The CDR3 extends over 14 amino acids. After removal of 8 bases from V and 7 bases from J, the junction contained 12 bases not matched to a gene. CDR3 in amino acids: CARTQTGIGQPQHF. CDR3 DNA sequence: TGTGCCAGGACCCAGACAGGGATCGGACAGCCCCAGCATTTT.

The gene calls are TRBV6-4 and TRBJ2-1, with 7 bases aligning to TRBD1. CDR1 and CDR2 (germline): MRHNA, SNTAGT. The CDR3 runs 13 residues. Trimming cost V 5 bases and J 7 bases; bases outside gene matches: 5. This CDR3 is CASSRQGGNEQFF. The CDR3 coding sequence is TGTGCCAGCAGTAGACAGGGCGGTAATGAGCAGTTCTTC.

The chain couples TRBV28 to TRBJ2-7; TRBD2 is a possible D gene (5 bases). The V end was cut by 6 bases, the J end by 0 bases, with 12 bases between. Germline-derived CDR1 and CDR2 are MDHEN and SYDVKM. The CDR3 is made up of 14 amino acids. The CDR3 reads CASRARVFSYEQYF. DNA for the CDR3: TGTGCCAGCAGGGCGCGGGTCTTCTCCTACGAGCAGTACTTC.

This chain joins TRBV5-6 and TRBJ1-2, with TRBD1 as a possible D gene (6 bases). This CDR3 region has 16 residues. V lost 0 bases and J lost 7, with 19 bases in between. The germline gives CDR1 SGHDT, CDR2 YYEEEE. The CDR3 DNA sequence: TGTGCCAGCAGCTTGGTTCGACAGACAGGCGCGCGTGGCTACACCTTC. Amino acids: CASSLVRQTGARGYTF.

This clone was seen ten or more times. The chain couples TRBV5-6 to TRBJ1-1; D possibly corresponds to TRBD1 (6 bases). The ends were cut back, 0 bases at V and 3 bases at J, with 18 bases in the middle. In germline, CDR1 is SGHDT, CDR2 YYEEEE. The CDR3 totals 17 residues. The CDR3 is CASSLELGAHSHTEAFF. As DNA, the CDR3 is TGTGCCAGCAGCTTGGAATTGGGGGCGCATTCCCACACTGAAGCTTTCTTT.

This chain connects TRBV2 to TRBJ2-1; D is ambiguous. V was pared by 6 bases and J by 8 bases, with 11 bases between. Germline V CDR1 and CDR2: SNHLY, FYNNEI. The CDR3 has 12 residues. CDR3 nucleotide sequence: TGTGCCAGCAGAGATGACCGCTATGAGCAGTTCTTC. Translating it yields CASRDDRYEQFF.

This clone was counted a single time. The chain links TRBV5-1 to TRBJ2-1; D call uncertain. This CDR3 is built from 14 residues. Trimming cost V 0 bases and J 8 bases, with 12 bases left between them. Germline lookup yields CDR1 SGHRS and CDR2 YFSETQ. CDR3 coding DNA: TGCGCCAGCAGCTTGGAGGCTACCACGGATGAGCAGTTCTTC. Amino acid sequence: CASSLEATTDEQFF.

The rearrangement uses TRBV7-2 and TRBJ2-3, with D possibly called TRBD1 or TRBD2 (5 bases each). With 1 base removed from V and 4 bases from J, the gap between germline ends came to 9 bases. The CDR3 is 14 residues long. Per germline, CDR1 SGHTA and CDR2 FQGNSA. Written as DNA, the CDR3 is TGTGCCAGCAGCTTAGGGTGGGGACCAGATACGCAGTATTTT. This encodes CASSLGWGPDTQYF.

The rearrangement joins TRBV6-4 to TRBJ2-1, with a tentative D call TRBD1 (5 bases). The ends were cut back, 2 bases at V and 12 bases at J, with 11 bases in the middle. CDR3 length: 12 residues. Germline V CDR1 and CDR2: MRHNA, SNTAGT. CDR3 coding DNA: TGTGCCAGCAGTGACAGGGGCTACGCGCAGTTCTTC. This translates into CASSDRGYAQFF.

The rearrangement links TRBV7-9 to TRBJ2-6; possibly TRBD2 for D (6 bases). V was trimmed by 4 bases and J by 2 bases, leaving 15 bases between them. CDR3 size: 17 residues. CDR1 and CDR2 (germline): SEHNR, FQNEAQ (reference sequence). The CDR3 here is CASSSGTRGTGANVLTF. The DNA for the CDR3 is TGTGCCAGCAGCTCCGGGACTCGGGGAACTGGGGCCAACGTCCTGACTTTC.

This sequence joins TRBV18 and TRBJ2-3; D ambiguous. The V gene's germline CDR1 is KGHSH and CDR2 LQKENI. The length of the CDR3 is 20 residues. With 2 bases removed from V and 8 bases from J, the gap between germline ends came to 32 bases. The CDR3, as DNA: TGTGCCAGCTCACCAACGAGGCGCCAACAGAGTCCCTCTCAAACGGGTACGCAGTATTTT. Translated, it gives CASSPTRRQQSPSQTGTQYF.

The chain has TRBV5-5 and TRBJ2-3; D call uncertain. The germline V gene encodes CDR1 SGHKS and CDR2 YYEKEE (reference sequence). V was pared by 1 base and J by 9 bases, with 15 bases between. The CDR3 covers 14 residues. The CDR3 DNA reads as TGTGCCAGCAGCTTGAGTGAGGCCGTGGGGACGCAGTATTTT. Residues: CASSLSEAVGTQYF. Filled out from reference TRBV5-5 and TRBJ2-3, the complete variable domain reads DAGVTQSPTHLIKTRGQQVTLRCSPISGHKSVSWYQQVLGQGPQFIFQYYEKEERGRGNFPDRFSARQFPNYSSELNVNALLLGDSALYLCASSLSEAVGTQYFGPGTRLTVL.

Details on this clone: The junction shows a germline mismatch at one end, possibly a read error. The chain joins TRBV6-5 to TRBJ1-2, with D hard to call. CDR1 MNHEY and CDR2 SVGAGI come from the germline V gene. This CDR3 contains 13 residues. CDR3 bases: TGTGCCAGCAGTTACTCTAGAAAGGTCGACCTCTATTTC. This sequence encodes CASSYSRKVDLYF.

The V gene is TRBV6-1, the J gene TRBJ1-4; TRBD1 matches 8 bases. Germline assignment: CDR1 MNHNS and CDR2 SASEGT. This CDR3 has 14 amino acids. V shed 7 bases and J 8 bases; nucleotides not matched to a gene: 9. CDR3 in amino acids: CASTLSGTGEKLFF. The CDR3 nucleotides read TGTGCCAGCACATTGTCCGGGACAGGCGAAAAACTGTTTTTT.

V is TRBV4-1 and J is TRBJ1-4; D not resolved. V shed 3 bases and J shed 8 bases, with 10 bases lying between them. CDR1 and CDR2 (germline): MGHRA, YSYEKL. The CDR3 runs to 13 residues. The CDR3 region has the DNA TGCGCCAGCAGCCATGCGGGAGGAGAAAAACTGTTTTTT. Protein sequence: CASSHAGGEKLFF.